The subject of this entry is one T cell receptor beta chain. The antigen is not known. The data derive from a study of OX40 agonist ivuxolimab in advanced cancers. General study findings and limits: Expanded clones tended on average to be more numerous among CD8+ T cells than CD4+. Expanded peripheral T-cell antigen specificity went undetermined.

In germline, CDR1 is LNHDA, CDR2 SQIVND (reference sequence). The junction had 14 bases not matched to a gene; V was cut back by 11 bases and J by 8 bases. The CDR3 is 15 amino acids. Some clones are missing from TCRdb's copy, which holds only in-frame ones; the method was immunoSEQ multiplex PCR. The profile shows some 77,000 clones, about 90% of them singletons. The sample in question was CD4+ or CD8+ T cells sorted from blood, obtained in a trial of the OX40 agonist ivuxolimab. V gene TRBV19 combines with J gene TRBJ1-4; 10 bases are a match to TRBD1. The clonotype originates from an adult with an advanced solid tumor such as melanoma, head and neck, liver or kidney cancer. CDR3 bases: TGTGCCGTAAGACAGGGGGCTGGGAAAGGGGAAAAACTGTTTTTT. This encodes CAVRQGAGKGEKLFF. Looking up the rest from reference TRBV19 and TRBJ1-4 gives the full variable domain: DGGITQSPKYLFRKEGQNVTLSCEQNLNHDAMYWYRQDPGQGLRLIYYSQIVNDFQKGDIAEGYSVSREKKESFPLTVTSAQKNPTAFYLCAVRQGAGKGEKLFFGSGTQLSVL.